This T cell receptor beta chain appears in the sequencing data of a study of blood T cell repertoires in COVID-19. Germline lookup yields CDR1 SEHNR and CDR2 FQNEAQ (reference sequence). The CDR3 has 14 residues. Trimming removed 2 bases at V and 4 bases at J, with 11 bases between. Profiled with immunoSEQ multiplex PCR; TCRdb holds only in-frame clones, not every one. The sample holds roughly 56,000 clones, roughly 90% seen once. The specimen sequenced was peripheral blood. The clonotype comes from a man aged 55 to 70 with active COVID-19. The chain couples TRBV7-9 to TRBJ1-1; no reliable D call. The chain's CDR3 is CASSLSAGITEAFF. The CDR3 nucleotides read TGTGCCAGCAGCTTATCCGCGGGAATCACTGAAGCTTTCTTT.